This TCR beta chain was captured in a study of lymphopenia after photon versus proton radiotherapy (dated by TCRdb to between 2019 and 2020). Concerning the study at large: Photon and proton radiation therapy were compared by the study for their immunological effects in patients with gastrointestinal tumors who developed high-grade lymphopenia. The 15 to 25 patients in the cohort had gastrointestinal tumors, were treated with either photon or proton therapy, and subsequently developed lymphopenia. The goal of the study was to describe how the two radiation modalities differ in their effects on the immune system.

The CDR3 holds 13 amino acids from the cysteine to the phenylalanine. CDR3 DNA is the only sequence kept; it has 39 bases, read in frame from the first base. Trimming takes 4 bases from V and 5 bases from J, and the germline ends sit 11 bases apart. CDR1 and CDR2 are drawn from the germline V gene: MGHRA, YSYEKL. Regarding this clone: The clone's antigen remains unknown. Base qualities were left out, and no much larger clone turns up one base away.

General study outcomes and caveats: During treatment, patients who received proton therapy stayed relatively stable, whereas patients who received photon therapy lost naive T cells and TCR diversity and gained effector/memory populations. After the lymphocyte count nadir, repertoires from photon-treated patients showed oligoclonal expansion, particularly of CD8+ Temra cells, and this expansion drove the decline in diversity. The survival association was assessed only in patients who died, and the authors presented better survival with proton therapy as a possibility rather than a demonstrated result. Across the cohort, among patients who died, a greater drop in TCR diversity after the nadir was inversely correlated with overall survival time.

The library came from the immunoSEQ multiplex PCR assay. Alongside multiparametric flow cytometry, deep sequencing of rearranged TCR beta loci was used to profile the T cell repertoires. TCRdb took over this immuneACCESS table, retaining in-frame rearrangements with V and J assigned. Such tables are incomplete; in checked studies, under half of the missing clones stem from an unresolved V gene, and the remainder is unexplained. The sample has 26,000 or so clones on record, around 81% of them singletons. Jointly, the top ten make up around 30% of the sample. This specimen was peripheral blood, taken from a patient treated with photon-based radiotherapy. The chain links TRBV4-1 with TRBJ2-5; the D gene cannot be resolved beyond TRBD1 or TRBD2, each matching 5 bases. The sequence was collected from a man aged 45 to 65 with gastric cancer. The CDR3 region has the sequence CASSLTEGETQYF. In nucleotide form, the sequence is TGCGCCAGCAGCCTTACCGAGGGGGAGACCCAGTACTTC.